This record looks at one T cell receptor beta chain sequence and its context. Its antigen is unidentified. This CDR3 spans 13 amino acids. Trimming cost V 2 bases and J 6 bases, with 10 bases left between them. CDR1 and CDR2 (germline): MNHNY, SVGAGI (reference sequence). The sample comes from a study of blood T cells in healthy people across ages. Study observations and caveats: It was found that TCR beta diversity correlated strongly with the percentage of naive T cells. Older age coincided with a roughly linear decline in TCR beta diversity per million T cells.

The use of a sample-barcoded 5' primer and a J-beta primer mix characterized a second PCR of roughly 6 to 11 cycles. Each of the cDNA molecules was tagged by a template-switch adaptor with 12 random nucleotides. A minimum of 3 million CDR3-containing paired-end reads was obtained for each sample. One entry per CDR3 protein, called by TCRdb with MiXCR from the 5' RACE reads. The sample lists 500,000 to 600,000 distinct CDR3 sequences; 25% to 30% were seen once. The sequenced sample consisted of blood. This sequence originates from a woman in her 70s in good health. J is TRBJ1-1 and V is TRBV6-6; D possibly corresponds to TRBD1 (5 bases). CDR3 coding DNA: TGTGCCAGCAGTTACCCCCGGGGCCCTGAAGCTTTCTTT. Translated, it gives CASSYPRGPEAFF.